The TCR beta chain described here comes from a study of Ad26.COV2.S vaccination and SARS-CoV-2 variants. The overall study: The trial was COV1001 and the donor's arm was Ad26.COV2.S. Donor got 5x10^10 or 1x10^11 viral particles of Ad26.COV2.S.

The data were produced by immunoSEQ multiplex PCR, yet TCRdb's version contains in-frame clones alone and is incomplete. Among 350,000 to 500,000 clones listed, 90% were seen once. Germline V gives CDR1 MNHEY, CDR2 SVGAGI. V dropped 7 bases and J dropped 7; count of bases not matched to a gene: 9. The CDR3 has 14 residues. Treatment of the sample: roughly 18 received Ad26.COV2.S at low or high dose, single or two shots; several received placebo; per-sample allocation not given. Each sample was drawn 63 days after the first injection (of vaccine or placebo). This adult donor, from Boston, was 18-55 years old.

The rearrangement joins TRBV6-5 to TRBJ2-7; 11 bases agree with TRBD2. The TCR sequence derives from a person between 18 and 59 years old who received the Ad26.COV2.S COVID-19 vaccine or a placebo. The source was peripheral blood, collected in a trial of Ad26.COV2.S vaccine versus placebo. Written as DNA, the CDR3 is TGTGCCAGCAACCAACTAGCGGGAGCGGGAGAGCAGTACTTC. Its protein is CASNQLAGAGEQYF.